The entry that follows covers one TCR beta chain sequence. The CDR3 extends over 13 amino acids. Germline V gene lookup returns CDR1 DFQATT and CDR2 SNEGSKA (reference sequence). TCRdb re-called the 5' RACE reads and gives one entry per CDR3 protein, without DNA. Found here are almost 450,000 distinct CDR3 sequences; the top ten clones hold about 7.1%. This specimen comes from a study of T cells expressing NK-cell markers. About the study: The authors derived TCR beta repertoires from sorted CD3+CD56+NKG2C+, CD3+CD56+NKG2C- and CD3+CD56-NKG2C+ T cells.

The source of this sequence is a woman aged 18-70 years in good health. The chain employs TRBV20-1 and TRBJ2-5; TCRdb lists TRBD1, though no DNA is available to test this call. Sequencing used blood T cells: a sorted CD56 or NKG2C T cell subset, CD4+ or CD8+ T cells, or bulk PBMC T cells (not recorded which). The CDR3 loop reads CSAALGGVETQYF.